A single TCR beta chain is shown here with its context. The antigen remains undetermined. This CDR3 is built from 21 residues. Germline CDR1 and CDR2: MDHEN and SYDVKM. Trimming removed 4 bases from V and 0 bases from J, with 25 bases in between. This entry is derived from a study of beta chain features in type 1 diabetes. Study context: Over all samples combined, fewer than 130,000,000 sorted cells were examined. Findings and limits, study-wide: Shortening that was moderate but significant affected the TCRB CDR3s of Type 1 diabetes patients in all four CD4+ subsets.

Reverse transcription of all isolated RNA meant that expressed TCRB transcripts were sequenced. Naive, central memory and regulatory T cell samples produced a mean of about 3.4 million reads. Assay: immunoSEQ multiplex PCR; the TCRdb copy retains only in-frame clones and omits some. This table holds 600,000 to 700,000 clones, roughly 13% found once. This clonotype was obtained from a man between 18 and 29 years old with type 1 diabetes. The sequenced sample was naive CD4+ T cells from blood. This sequence joins TRBV28 and TRBJ2-6; D is perhaps TRBD1 (5 bases). The CDR3 DNA follows: TGTGCCAGCAGTTCTCAGGGTTCATCGCTGGTCCCCCTCTCTGGGGCCAACGTCCTGACTTTC. Amino acids: CASSSQGSSLVPLSGANVLTF.